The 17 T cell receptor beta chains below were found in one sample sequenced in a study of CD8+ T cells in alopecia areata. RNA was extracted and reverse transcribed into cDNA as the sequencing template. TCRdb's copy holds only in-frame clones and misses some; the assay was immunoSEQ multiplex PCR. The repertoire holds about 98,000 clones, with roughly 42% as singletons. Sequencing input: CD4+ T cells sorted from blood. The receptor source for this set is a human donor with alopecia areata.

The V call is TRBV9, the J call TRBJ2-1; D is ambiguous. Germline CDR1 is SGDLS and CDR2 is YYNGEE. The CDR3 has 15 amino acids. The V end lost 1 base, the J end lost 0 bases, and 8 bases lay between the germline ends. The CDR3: CASSVPPSSYNEQFF. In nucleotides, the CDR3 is TGTGCCAGCAGCGTACCGCCGAGCTCCTACAATGAGCAGTTCTTC.

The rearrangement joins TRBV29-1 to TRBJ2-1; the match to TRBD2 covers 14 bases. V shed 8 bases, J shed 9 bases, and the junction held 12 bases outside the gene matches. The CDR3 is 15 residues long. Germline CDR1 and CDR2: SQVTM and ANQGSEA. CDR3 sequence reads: CSTRPGLAGAGEQFF. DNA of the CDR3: TGCAGCACAAGACCGGGACTAGCGGGAGCCGGTGAGCAGTTCTTC.

This CDR3 is CAWSVPLGGRFF. CDR3 DNA sequence: TGTGCCTGGAGTGTACCTTTAGGGGGACGGTTCTTC. The chain carries TRBV30 and TRBJ2-1; D might be TRBD1 (6 bases). V was trimmed by 0 bases and J by 15 bases, leaving 15 bases between them. The CDR3 spans 12 residues. Germline assignment: CDR1 GTSNPN and CDR2 SVGIG (reference sequence).

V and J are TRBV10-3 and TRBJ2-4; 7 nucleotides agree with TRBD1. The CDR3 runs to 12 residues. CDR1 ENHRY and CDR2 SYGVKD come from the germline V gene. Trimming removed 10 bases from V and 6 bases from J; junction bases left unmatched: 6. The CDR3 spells CASGQDGNIQYF. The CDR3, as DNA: TGTGCCAGCGGACAGGATGGAAACATTCAGTACTTC.

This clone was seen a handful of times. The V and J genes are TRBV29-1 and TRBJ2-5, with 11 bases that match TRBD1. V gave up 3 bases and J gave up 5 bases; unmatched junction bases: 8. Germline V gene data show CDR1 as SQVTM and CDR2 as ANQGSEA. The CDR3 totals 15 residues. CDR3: CSVESVDRGPETQYF. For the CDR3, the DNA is TGCAGCGTTGAGTCCGTGGACAGGGGGCCGGAGACCCAGTACTTC.

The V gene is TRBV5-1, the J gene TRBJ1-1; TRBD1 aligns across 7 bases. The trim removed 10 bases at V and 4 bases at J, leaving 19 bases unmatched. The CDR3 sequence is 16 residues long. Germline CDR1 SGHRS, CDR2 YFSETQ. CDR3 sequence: CAPTRGDGTVGTEAFF. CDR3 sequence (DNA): TGCGCCCCAACCCGGGGGGACGGGACAGTGGGCACTGAAGCTTTCTTT.

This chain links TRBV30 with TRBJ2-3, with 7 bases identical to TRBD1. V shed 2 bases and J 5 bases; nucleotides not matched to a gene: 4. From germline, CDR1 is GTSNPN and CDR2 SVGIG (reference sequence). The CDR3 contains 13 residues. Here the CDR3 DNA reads TGTGCCTGGAGTTTCCCAGGGGGAGATACGCAGTATTTT. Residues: CAWSFPGGDTQYF.

CDR3 residues: CAISEYAGGLTDTQYF. For the CDR3, the DNA is TGTGCCATCAGTGAGTACGCGGGAGGACTCACAGATACGCAGTATTTT. V gene TRBV10-3 combines with J gene TRBJ2-3; 8 bases align to TRBD2. This CDR3 is 16 amino acids long. V trimming: 1 base; J trimming: 2 bases; junction bases outside the gene matches: 5. From germline, CDR1 is ENHRY and CDR2 SYGVKD.

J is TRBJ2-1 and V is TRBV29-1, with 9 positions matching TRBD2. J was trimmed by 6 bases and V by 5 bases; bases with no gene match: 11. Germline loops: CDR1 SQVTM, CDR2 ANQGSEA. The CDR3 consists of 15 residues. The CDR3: CSVHSGRRVPNEQFF. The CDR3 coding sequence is TGCAGCGTTCATAGCGGGAGACGGGTGCCCAATGAGCAGTTCTTC.

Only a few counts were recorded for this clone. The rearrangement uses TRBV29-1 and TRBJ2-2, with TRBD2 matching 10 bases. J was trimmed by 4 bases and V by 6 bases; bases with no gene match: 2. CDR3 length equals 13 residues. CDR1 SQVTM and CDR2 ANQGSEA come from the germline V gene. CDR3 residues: CSVSGGGTGELFF. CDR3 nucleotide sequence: TGCAGCGTCAGCGGGGGGGGCACCGGGGAGCTGTTTTTT.

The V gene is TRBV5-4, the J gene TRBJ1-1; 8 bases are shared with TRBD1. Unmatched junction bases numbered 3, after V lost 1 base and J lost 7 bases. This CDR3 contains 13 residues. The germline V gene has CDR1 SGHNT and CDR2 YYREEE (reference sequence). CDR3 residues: CASSLTGGNEAFF. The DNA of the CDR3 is TGTGCCAGCAGCTTGACAGGGGGGAATGAAGCTTTCTTT.

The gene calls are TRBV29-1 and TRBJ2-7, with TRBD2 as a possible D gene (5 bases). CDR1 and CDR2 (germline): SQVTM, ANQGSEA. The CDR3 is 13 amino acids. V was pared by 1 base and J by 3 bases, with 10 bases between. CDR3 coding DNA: TGCAGCGTTGAAGTCGGGATGGGCTACGAGCAGTACTTC. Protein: CSVEVGMGYEQYF.

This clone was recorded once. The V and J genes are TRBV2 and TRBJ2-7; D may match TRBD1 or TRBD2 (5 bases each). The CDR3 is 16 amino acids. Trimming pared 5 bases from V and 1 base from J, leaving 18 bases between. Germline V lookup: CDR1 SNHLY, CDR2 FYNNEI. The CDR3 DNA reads TGTGCCAGCAGTCCCGACCAGCCGGGGCTATCCTACGAGCAGTACTTC. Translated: CASSPDQPGLSYEQYF.

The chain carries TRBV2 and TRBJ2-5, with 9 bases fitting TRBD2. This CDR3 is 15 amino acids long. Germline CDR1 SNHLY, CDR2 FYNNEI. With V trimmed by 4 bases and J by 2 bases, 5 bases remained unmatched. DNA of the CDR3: TGTGCCAGCAGTGTCCAGCGGGGGGATCAAGAGACCCAGTACTTC. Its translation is CASSVQRGDQETQYF.

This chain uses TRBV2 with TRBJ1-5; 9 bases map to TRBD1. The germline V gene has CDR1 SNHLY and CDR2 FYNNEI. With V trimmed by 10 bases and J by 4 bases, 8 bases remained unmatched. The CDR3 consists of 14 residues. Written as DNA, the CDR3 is TGTGCCACCTCACAGGGGGCGGGGAATCAGCCCCAGCATTTT. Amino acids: CATSQGAGNQPQHF.

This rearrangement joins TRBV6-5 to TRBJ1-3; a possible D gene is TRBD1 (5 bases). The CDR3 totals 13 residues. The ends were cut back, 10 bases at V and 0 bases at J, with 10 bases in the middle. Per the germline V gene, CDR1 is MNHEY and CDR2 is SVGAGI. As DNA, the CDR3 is TGTGCCATCAGGGATTCCTCTGGAAACACCATATATTTT. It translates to CAIRDSSGNTIYF.

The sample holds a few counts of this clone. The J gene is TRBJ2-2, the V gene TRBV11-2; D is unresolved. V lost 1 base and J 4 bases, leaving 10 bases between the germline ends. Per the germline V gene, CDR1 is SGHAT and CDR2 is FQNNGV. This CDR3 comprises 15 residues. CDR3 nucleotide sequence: TGTGCCAGCAGCTTAGTAGTCCGTTCCACCGGGGAGCTGTTTTTT. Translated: CASSLVVRSTGELFF.